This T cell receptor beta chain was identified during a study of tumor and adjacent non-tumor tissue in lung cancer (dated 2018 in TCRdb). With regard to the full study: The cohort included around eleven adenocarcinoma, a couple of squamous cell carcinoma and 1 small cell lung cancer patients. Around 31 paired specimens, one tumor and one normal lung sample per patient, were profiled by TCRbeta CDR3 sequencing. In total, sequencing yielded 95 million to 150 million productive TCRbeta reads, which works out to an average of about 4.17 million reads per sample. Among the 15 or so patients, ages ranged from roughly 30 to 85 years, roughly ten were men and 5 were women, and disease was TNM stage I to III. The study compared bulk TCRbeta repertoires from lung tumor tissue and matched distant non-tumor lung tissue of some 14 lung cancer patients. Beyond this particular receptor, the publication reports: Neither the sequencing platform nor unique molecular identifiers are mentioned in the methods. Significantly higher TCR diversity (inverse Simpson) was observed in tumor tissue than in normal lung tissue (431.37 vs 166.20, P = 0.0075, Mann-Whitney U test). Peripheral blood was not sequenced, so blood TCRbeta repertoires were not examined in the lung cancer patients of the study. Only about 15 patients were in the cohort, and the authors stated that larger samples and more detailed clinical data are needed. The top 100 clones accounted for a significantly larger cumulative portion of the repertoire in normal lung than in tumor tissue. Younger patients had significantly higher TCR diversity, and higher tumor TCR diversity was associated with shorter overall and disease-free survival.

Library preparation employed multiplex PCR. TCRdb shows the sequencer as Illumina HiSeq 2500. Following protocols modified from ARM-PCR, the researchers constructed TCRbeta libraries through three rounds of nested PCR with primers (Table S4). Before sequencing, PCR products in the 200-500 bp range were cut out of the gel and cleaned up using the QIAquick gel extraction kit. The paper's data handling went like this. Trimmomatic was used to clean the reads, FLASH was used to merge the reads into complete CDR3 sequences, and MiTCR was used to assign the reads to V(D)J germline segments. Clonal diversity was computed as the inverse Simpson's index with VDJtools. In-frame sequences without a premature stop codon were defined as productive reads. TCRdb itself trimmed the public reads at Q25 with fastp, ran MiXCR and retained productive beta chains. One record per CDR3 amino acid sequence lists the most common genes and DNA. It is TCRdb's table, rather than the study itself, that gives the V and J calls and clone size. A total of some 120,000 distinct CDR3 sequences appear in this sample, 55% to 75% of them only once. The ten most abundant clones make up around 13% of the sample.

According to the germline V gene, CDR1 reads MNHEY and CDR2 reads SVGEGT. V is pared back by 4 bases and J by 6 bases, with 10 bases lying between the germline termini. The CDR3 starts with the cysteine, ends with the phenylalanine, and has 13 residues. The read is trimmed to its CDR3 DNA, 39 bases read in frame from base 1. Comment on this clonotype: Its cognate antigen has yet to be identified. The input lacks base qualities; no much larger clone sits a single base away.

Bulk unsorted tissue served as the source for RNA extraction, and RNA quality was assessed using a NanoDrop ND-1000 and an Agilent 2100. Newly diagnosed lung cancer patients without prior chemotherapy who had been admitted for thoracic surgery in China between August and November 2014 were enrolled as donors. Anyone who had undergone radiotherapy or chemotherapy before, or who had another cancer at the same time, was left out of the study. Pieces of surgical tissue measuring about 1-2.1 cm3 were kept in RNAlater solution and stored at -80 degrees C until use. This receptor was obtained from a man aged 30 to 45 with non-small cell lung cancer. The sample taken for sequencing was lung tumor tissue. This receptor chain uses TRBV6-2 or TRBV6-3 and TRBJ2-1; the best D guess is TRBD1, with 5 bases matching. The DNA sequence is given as TGTGCCAGCAGTTCCTCAGGGCGCAATGAGCAGTTCTTC. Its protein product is CASSSSGRNEQFF.